The clone carrying this T cell receptor (beta chain) was counted many times. Specified time point: newly diagnosed GD, antithyroid drugs for less than 3 months. PBMCs were the source of the RNA used for TCR sequencing. With iRepertoire HTBI primers and Arm-PCR of CDR3 regions, TCR beta libraries were built. In TCRdb, the multiplex PCR reads were re-called with MiXCR into one record per CDR3 protein. The sample has roughly 420,000 distinct CDR3 sequences; 15% to 18% are singletons. V shed 4 bases and J shed 5 bases, with 9 bases lying between them. The CDR3 totals 13 residues. This sample was taken from a study of regulatory T cells in long-lasting Graves disease.

Sequenced here: peripheral blood mononuclear cells (PBMCs), sampled at new diagnosis, from a patient treated with antithyroid drugs. This TCR was sampled from a female donor with Graves disease. The J gene is TRBJ2-1, the V gene TRBV12-3 or TRBV12-4; no firm D call. The CDR3 reads CASSSGSHNEQFF. The CDR3 nucleotides are TGTGCCAGCAGTTCCGGATCTCACAATGAGCAGTTCTTC.